This TCR beta chain was documented in a study of shared clonotypes between healthy human individuals. Study context: Researchers assigned three CD4 naive, three CD4 memory, two CD8 naive and one CD8 memory plate to each donor. Study observations and caveats: All-four-donor shared clonotypes had higher generation probabilities than non-shared clonotypes did. Sequencing depth was a factor that was expected to affect clonotype sharing among donors.

Evenly divided among several immunoSEQ plates was the genomic DNA of each subset. Method: immunoSEQ multiplex PCR; TCRdb's copy keeps in-frame clones and lacks some. The table includes 600,000 or so clones, 98% detected once. The CDR3 contains 13 residues. V lost 4 bases and J 3 bases, leaving 9 bases between the germline ends. CDR1 and CDR2 (germline): SQVTM, ANQGSEA. The naive CD8 subset, CD45RO-negative cells positively selected for CCR7, excluded terminally differentiated effector memory CD45RA+ cells. About this clone: Its antigen is unknown.

The sample consisted of naive CD8+ T cells sorted from blood. This clonotype was sampled from a young man in good health. V is TRBV29-1 and J is TRBJ2-2; possibly TRBD1 for D (5 bases). For the CDR3, the DNA is TGCAGCGTTGTTGGGGCGGACACCGGGGAGCTGTTTTTT. Translation gives CSVVGADTGELFF.